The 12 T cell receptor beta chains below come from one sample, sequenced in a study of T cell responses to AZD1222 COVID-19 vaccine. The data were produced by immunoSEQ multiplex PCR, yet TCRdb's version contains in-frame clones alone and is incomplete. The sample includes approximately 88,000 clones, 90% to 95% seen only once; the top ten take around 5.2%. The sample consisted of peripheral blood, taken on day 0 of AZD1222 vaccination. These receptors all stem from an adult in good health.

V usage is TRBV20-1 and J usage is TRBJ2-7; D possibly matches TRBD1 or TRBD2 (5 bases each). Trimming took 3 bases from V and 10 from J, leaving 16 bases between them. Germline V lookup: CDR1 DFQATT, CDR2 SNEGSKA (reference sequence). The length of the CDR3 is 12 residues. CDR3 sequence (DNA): TGCAGTGCTAGTCTGGGACCATTGCCCCAGTACTTC. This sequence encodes CSASLGPLPQYF.

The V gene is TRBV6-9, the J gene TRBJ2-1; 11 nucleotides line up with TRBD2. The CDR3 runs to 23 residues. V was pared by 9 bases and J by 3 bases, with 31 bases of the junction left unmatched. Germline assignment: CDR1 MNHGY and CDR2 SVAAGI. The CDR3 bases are TGTGCCAGTCCCCACCGGGGGGAAAGACTAGCGGGATCGACCGGGCCACGCTACAATGAGCAGTTCTTC. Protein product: CASPHRGERLAGSTGPRYNEQFF.

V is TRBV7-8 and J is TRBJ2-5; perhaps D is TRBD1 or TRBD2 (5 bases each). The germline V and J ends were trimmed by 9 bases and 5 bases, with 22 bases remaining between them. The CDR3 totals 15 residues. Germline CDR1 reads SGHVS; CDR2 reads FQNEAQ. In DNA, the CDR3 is TGTGCCAGTACCCCCAGCCGGGCAGGGACGGAGACCCAGTACTTC. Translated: CASTPSRAGTETQYF.

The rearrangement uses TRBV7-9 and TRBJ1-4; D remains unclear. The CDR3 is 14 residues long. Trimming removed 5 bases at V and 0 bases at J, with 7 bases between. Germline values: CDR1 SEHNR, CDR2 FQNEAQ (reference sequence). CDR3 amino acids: CASSLGATNEKLFF. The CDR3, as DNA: TGTGCCAGCAGCCTTGGAGCAACTAATGAAAAACTGTTTTTT.

The CDR3 is CASSEVGGGNTEAFF. In nucleotides, the CDR3 is TGTGCCAGCAGTGAAGTCGGAGGTGGGAACACTGAAGCTTTCTTT. The rearrangement links TRBV2 to TRBJ1-1, with D uncertain. The V and J ends lost 1 base and 1 base respectively, with 10 bases between them. The V gene's germline CDR1 is SNHLY and CDR2 FYNNEI. CDR3 length: 15 amino acids.

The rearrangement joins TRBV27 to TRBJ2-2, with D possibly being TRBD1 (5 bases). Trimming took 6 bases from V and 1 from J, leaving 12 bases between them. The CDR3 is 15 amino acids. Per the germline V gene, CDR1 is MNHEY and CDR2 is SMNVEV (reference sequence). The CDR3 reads CASSQGIENTGELFF. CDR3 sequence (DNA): TGTGCCAGCAGCCAGGGTATCGAGAACACCGGGGAGCTGTTTTTT.

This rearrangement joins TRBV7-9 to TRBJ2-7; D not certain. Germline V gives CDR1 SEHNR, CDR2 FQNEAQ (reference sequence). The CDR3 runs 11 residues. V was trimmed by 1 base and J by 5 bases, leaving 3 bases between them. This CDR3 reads CASSLGDEQYF. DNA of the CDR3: TGTGCCAGCAGCTTAGGGGACGAGCAGTACTTC.

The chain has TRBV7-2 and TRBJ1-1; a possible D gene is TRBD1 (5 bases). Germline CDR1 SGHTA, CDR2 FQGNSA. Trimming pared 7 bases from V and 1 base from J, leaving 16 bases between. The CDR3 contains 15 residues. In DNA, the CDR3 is TGTGCCAGCAACTTCCTCACCACAGGGAACACTGAAGCTTTCTTT. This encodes CASNFLTTGNTEAFF.

CDR3 region: CATKSAGEGSNEQFF. CDR3 in DNA: TGTGCCACCAAATCGGCGGGAGAGGGTTCCAATGAGCAGTTCTTC. The rearrangement links TRBV24-1 to TRBJ2-1, with TRBD2 identical over 7 bases. CDR1 is KGHDR and CDR2 is SFDVKD in the germline V gene. The junction had 12 bases not matched to a gene; V was cut back by 8 bases and J by 6 bases. The CDR3 length is 15 residues.

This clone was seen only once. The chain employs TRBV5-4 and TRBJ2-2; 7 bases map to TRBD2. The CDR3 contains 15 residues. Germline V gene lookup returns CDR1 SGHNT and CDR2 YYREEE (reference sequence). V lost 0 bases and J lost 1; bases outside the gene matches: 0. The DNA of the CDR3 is TGTGCCAGCAGCTTGGGCGGGGGGAACACCGGGGAGCTGTTTTTT. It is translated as CASSLGGGNTGELFF.

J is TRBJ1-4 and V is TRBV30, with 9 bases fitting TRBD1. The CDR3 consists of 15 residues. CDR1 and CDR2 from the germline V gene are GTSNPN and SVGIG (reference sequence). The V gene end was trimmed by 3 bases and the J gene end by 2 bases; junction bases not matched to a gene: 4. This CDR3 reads CAWRDRGPTNEKLFF. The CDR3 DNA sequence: TGTGCCTGGAGGGACAGGGGACCGACTAATGAAAAACTGTTTTTT.

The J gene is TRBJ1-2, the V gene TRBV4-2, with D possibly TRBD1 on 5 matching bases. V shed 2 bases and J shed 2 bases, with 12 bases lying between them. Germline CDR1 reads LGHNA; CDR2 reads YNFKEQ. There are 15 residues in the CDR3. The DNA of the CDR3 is TGTGCCAGCAGCCAAAGCCCTTCAGGGAACTATGGCTACACCTTC. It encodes CASSQSPSGNYGYTF.